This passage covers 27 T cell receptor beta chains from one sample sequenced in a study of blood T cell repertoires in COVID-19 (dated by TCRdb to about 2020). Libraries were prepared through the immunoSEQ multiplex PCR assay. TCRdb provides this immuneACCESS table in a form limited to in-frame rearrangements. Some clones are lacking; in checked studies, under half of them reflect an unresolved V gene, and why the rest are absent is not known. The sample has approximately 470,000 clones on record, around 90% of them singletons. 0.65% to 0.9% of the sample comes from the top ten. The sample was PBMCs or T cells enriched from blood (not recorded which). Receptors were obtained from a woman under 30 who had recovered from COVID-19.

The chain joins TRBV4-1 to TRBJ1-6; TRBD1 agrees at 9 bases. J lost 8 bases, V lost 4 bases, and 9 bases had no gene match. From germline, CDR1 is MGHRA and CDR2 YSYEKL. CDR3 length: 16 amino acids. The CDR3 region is CASSPGTGRLDSPLHF. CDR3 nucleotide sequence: TGCGCCAGCAGCCCGGGGACAGGGCGTTTGGATTCACCCCTCCACTTT.

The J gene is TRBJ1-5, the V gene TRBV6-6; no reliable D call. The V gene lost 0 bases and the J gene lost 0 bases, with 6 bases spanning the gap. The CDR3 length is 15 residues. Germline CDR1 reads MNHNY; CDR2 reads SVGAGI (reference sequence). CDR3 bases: TGTGCCAGCAGTTACTCATCCAGTAGCAATCAGCCCCAGCATTTT. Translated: CASSYSSSSNQPQHF.

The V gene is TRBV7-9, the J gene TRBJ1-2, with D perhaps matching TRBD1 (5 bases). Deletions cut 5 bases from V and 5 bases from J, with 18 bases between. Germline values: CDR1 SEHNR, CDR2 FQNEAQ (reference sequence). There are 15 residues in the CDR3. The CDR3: CASSQGGDGGYGYTF. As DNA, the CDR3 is TGTGCCAGCAGCCAAGGAGGGGATGGTGGTTATGGCTACACCTTC.

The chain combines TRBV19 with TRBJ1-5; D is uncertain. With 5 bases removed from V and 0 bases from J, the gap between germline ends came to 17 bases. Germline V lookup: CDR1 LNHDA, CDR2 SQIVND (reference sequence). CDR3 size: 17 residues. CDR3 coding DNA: TGTGCCAGTAGTGCCGACGGACTACCTTATAGCAATCAGCCCCAGCATTTT. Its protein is CASSADGLPYSNQPQHF. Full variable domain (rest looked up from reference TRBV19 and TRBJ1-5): DGGITQSPKYLFRKEGQNVTLSCEQNLNHDAMYWYRQDPGQGLRLIYYSQIVNDFQKGDIAEGYSVSREKKESFPLTVTSAQKNPTAFYLCASSADGLPYSNQPQHFGDGTRLSIL.

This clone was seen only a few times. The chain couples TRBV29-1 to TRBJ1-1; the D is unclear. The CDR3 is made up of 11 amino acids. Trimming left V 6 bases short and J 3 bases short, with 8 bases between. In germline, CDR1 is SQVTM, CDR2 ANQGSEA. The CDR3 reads CSVSMYTEAFF. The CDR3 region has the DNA TGCAGCGTATCCATGTACACTGAAGCTTTCTTT.

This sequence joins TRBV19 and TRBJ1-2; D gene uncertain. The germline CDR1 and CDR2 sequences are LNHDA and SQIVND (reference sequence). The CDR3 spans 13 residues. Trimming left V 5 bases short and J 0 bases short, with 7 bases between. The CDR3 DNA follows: TGTGCCAGTAGTTTCGCAGCTAACTATGGCTACACCTTC. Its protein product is CASSFAANYGYTF.

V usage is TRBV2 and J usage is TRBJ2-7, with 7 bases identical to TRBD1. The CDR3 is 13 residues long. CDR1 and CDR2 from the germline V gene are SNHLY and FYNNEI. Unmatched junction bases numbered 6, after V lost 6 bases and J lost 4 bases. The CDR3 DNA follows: TGTGCCAGCAGCCGAAGGGACAGTTACGAGCAGTACTTC. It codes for CASSRRDSYEQYF. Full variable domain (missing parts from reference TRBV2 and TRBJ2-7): EPEVTQTPSHQVTQMGQEVILRCVPISNHLYFYWYRQILGQKVEFLVSFYNNEISEKSEIFDDQFSVERPDGSNFTLKIRSTKLEDSAMYFCASSRRDSYEQYFGPGTRLTVT.

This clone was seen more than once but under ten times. The CDR3 loop reads CASSNLAGGTGELFF. CDR3 nucleotides: TGTGCCAGCAGCAACTTAGCGGGGGGGACCGGGGAGCTGTTTTTT. V and J are TRBV7-2 and TRBJ2-2; 11 nucleotides agree with TRBD2. Trimming at V came to 5 bases and at J to 5 bases, leaving 4 bases not matched to a gene. This CDR3 spans 15 amino acids. The germline V gene has CDR1 SGHTA and CDR2 FQGNSA.

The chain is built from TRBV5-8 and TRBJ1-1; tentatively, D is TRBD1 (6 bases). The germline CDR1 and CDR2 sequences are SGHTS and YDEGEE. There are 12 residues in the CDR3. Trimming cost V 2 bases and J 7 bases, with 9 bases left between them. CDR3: CASSLQGYEAFF. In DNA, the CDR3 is TGTGCCAGCAGCTTACAGGGCTATGAAGCTTTCTTT.

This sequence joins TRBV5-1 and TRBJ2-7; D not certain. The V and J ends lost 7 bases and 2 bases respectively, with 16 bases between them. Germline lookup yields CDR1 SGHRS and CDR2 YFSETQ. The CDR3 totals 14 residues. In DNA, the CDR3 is TGCGCCAGCCAAGAGCAGGTGGAACCCTACGAGCAGTACTTC. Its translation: CASQEQVEPYEQYF.

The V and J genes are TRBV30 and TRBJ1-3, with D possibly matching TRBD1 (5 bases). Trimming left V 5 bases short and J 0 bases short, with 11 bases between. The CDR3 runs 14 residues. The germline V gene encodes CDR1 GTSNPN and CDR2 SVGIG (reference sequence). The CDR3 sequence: CAWRTGGSGNTIYF. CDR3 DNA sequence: TGTGCCTGGCGGACCGGGGGCTCTGGAAACACCATATATTTT.

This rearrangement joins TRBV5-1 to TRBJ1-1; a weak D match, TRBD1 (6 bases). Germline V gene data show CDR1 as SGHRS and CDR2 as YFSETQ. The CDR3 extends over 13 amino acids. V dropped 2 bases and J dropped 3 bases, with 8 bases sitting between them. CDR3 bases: TGCGCCAGCAGCTTTACAGGGTACACTGAAGCTTTCTTT. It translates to CASSFTGYTEAFF.

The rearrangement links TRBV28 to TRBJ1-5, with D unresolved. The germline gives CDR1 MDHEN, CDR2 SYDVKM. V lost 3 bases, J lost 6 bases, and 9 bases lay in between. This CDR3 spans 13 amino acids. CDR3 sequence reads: CASSFGESQPQHF. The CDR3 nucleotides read TGTGCCAGCAGTTTCGGGGAAAGTCAGCCCCAGCATTTT.

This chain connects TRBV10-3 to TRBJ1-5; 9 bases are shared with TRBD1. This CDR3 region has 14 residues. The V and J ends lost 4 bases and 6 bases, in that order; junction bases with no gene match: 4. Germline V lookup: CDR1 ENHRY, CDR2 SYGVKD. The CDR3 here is CAISATGGTQPQHF. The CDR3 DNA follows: TGTGCCATCAGTGCCACAGGGGGCACTCAGCCCCAGCATTTT.

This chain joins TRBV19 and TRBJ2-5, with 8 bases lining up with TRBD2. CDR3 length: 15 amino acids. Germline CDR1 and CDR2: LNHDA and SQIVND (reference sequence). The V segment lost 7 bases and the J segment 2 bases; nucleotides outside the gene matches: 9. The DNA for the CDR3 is TGTGCCAGTACGCCGGGGCGGGGGGCGCAAGAGACCCAGTACTTC. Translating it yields CASTPGRGAQETQYF.

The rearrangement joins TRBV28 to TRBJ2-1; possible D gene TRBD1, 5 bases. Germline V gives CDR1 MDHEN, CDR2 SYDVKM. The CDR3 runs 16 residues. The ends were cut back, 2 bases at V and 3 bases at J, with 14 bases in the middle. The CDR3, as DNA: TGTGCCAGCAGTTTACAGGGCGAGGTCAGCTACAATGAGCAGTTCTTC. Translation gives CASSLQGEVSYNEQFF.

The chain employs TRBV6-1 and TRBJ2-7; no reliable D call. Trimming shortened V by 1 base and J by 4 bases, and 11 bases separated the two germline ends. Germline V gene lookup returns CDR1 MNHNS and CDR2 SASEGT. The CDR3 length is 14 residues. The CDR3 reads CASSEGLFRYEQYF. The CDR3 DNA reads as TGTGCCAGCAGTGAAGGGCTTTTTCGTTACGAGCAGTACTTC.

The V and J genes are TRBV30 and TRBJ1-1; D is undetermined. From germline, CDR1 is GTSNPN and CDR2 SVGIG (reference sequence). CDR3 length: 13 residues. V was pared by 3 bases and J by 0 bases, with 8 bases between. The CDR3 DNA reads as TGTGCCTGGAGGGCACAGATGAACACTGAAGCTTTCTTT. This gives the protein CAWRAQMNTEAFF. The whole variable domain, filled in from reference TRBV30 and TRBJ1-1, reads SQTIHQWPATLVQPVGSPLSLECTVEGTSNPNLYWYRQAAGRGLQLLFYSVGIGQISSEVPQNLSASRPQDRQFILSSKKLLLSDSGFYLCAWRAQMNTEAFFGQGTRLTVV.

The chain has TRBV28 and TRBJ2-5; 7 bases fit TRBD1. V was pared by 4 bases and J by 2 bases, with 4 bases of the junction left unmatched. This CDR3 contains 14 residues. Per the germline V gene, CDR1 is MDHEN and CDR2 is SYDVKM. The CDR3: CASSSRDSQETQYF. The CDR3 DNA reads TGTGCCAGCAGTTCCCGGGACAGTCAAGAGACCCAGTACTTC.

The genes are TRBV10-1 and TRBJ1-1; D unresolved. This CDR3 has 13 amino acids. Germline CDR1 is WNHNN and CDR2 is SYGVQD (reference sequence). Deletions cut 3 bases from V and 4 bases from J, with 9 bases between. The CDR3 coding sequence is TGCGCCAGCAGTGATTGGCGGGGCACTGAAGCTTTCTTT. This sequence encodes CASSDWRGTEAFF.

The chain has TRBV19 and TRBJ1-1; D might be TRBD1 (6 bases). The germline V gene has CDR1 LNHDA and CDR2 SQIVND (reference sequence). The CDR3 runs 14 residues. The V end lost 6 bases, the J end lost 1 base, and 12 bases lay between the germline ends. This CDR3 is CASSQGRGNTEAFF. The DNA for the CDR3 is TGTGCCAGTAGCCAGGGGAGAGGGAACACTGAAGCTTTCTTT.

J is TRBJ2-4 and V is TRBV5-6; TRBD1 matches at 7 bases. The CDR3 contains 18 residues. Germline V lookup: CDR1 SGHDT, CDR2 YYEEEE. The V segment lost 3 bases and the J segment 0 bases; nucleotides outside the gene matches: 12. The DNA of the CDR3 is TGTGCCAGCAGCTATCTTTTACAGGGGACCACAGCCAAAAACATTCAGTACTTC. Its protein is CASSYLLQGTTAKNIQYF.

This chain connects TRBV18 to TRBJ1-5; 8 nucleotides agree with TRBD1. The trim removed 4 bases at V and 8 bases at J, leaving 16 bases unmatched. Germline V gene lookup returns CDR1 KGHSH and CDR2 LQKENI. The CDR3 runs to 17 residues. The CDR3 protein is CASSRASGQALLEPQHF. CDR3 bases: TGTGCCAGCTCACGGGCTTCGGGACAGGCCCTTTTGGAGCCCCAGCATTTT.

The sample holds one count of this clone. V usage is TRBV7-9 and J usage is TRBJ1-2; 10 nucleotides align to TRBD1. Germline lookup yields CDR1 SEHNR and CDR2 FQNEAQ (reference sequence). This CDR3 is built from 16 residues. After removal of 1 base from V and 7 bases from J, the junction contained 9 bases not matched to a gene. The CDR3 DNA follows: TGTGCCAGCAGCTTAGTCCGGGACAGGGGTAAGTGTGGCTACACCTTC. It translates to CASSLVRDRGKCGYTF. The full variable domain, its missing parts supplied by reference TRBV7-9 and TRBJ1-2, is DTGVSQNPRHKITKRGQNVTFRCDPISEHNRLYWYRQTLGQGPEFLTYFQNEAQLEKSRLLSDRFSAERPKGSFSTLEIQRTEQGDSAMYLCASSLVRDRGKCGYTFGSGTRLTVV.

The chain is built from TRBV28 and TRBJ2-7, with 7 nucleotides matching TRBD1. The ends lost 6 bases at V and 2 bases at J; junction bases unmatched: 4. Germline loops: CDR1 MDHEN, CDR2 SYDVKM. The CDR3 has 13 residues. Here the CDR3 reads CASRRQGTYEQYF. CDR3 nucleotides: TGTGCCAGCAGAAGACAGGGTACCTACGAGCAGTACTTC.

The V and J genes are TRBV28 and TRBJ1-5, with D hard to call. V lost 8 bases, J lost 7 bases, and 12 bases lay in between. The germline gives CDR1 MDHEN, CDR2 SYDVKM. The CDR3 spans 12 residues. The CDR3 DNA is TGTGCCAGCCACCCCCCGAGGCAGCCCCAGCATTTT. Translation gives CASHPPRQPQHF.

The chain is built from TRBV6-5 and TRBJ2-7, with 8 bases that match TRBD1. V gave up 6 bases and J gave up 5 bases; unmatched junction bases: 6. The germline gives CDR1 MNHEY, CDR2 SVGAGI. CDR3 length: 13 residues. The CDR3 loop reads CASSQGQANEQYF. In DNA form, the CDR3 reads TGTGCCAGCAGCCAGGGACAGGCCAACGAGCAGTACTTC.